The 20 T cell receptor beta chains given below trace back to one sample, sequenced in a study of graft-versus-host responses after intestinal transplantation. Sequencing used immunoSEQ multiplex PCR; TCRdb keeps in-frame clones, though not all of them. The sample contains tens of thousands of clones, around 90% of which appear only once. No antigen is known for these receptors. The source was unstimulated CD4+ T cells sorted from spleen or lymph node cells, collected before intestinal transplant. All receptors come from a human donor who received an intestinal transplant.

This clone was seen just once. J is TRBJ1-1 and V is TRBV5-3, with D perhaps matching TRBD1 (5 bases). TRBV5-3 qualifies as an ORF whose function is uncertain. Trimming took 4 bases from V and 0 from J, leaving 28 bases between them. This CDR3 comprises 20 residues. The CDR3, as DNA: TGTGCCAGAAGCAGGATCAGGGAGGGTCCGGTTGGGGAGCTGAACACTGAAGCTTTCTTT. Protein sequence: CARSRIREGPVGELNTEAFF.

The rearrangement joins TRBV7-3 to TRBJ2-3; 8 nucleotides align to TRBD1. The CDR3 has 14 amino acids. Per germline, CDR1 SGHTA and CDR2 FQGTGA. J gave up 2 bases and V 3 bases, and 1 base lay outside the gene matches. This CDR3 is CASSLDRDTDTQYF. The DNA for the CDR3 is TGTGCCAGCAGCTTGGACAGGGACACAGATACGCAGTATTTT.

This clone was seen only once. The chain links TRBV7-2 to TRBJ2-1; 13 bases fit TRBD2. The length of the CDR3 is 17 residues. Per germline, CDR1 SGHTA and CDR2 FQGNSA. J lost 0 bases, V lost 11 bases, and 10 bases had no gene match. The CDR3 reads CAGGGLAGSSSYNEQFF. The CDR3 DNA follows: TGTGCCGGAGGGGGACTAGCGGGATCGAGCTCCTACAATGAGCAGTTCTTC.

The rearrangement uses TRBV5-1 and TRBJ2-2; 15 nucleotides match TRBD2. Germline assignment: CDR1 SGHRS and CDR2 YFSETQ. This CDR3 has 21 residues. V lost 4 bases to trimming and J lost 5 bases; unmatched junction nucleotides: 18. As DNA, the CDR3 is TGCGCCAGCAGCCCACAAGGACTAGCGGGAGGGCCTAGGGCGAGGACCGGGGAGCTGTTTTTT. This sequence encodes CASSPQGLAGGPRARTGELFF. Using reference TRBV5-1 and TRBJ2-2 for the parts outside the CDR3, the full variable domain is KAGVTQTPRYLIKTRGQQVTLSCSPISGHRSVSWYQQTPGQGLQFLFEYFSETQRNKGNFPGRFSGRQFSNSRSEMNVSTLELGDSALYLCASSPQGLAGGPRARTGELFFGEGSRLTVL.

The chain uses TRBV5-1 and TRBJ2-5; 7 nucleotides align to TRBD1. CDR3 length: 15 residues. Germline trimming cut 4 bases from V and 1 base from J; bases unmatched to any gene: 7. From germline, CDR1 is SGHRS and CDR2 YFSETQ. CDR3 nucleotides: TGCGCCAGCAGCCCACCGACAGGGTTCCAAGAGACCCAGTACTTC. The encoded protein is CASSPPTGFQETQYF.

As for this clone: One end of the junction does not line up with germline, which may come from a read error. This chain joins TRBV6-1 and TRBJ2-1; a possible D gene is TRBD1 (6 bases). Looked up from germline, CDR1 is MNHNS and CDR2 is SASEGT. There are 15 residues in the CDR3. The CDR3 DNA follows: TGTGTCAGCAGTGCGTCTTCTACAGGGTTTGATGAGCAGTTCTTC. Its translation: CVSSASSTGFDEQFF.

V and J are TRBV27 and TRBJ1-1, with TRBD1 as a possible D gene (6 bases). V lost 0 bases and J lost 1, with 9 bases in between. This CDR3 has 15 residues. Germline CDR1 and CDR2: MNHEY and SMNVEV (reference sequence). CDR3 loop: CASSLSRGRNTEAFF. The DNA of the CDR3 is TGTGCCAGCAGTTTATCTCGGGGGCGGAACACTGAAGCTTTCTTT.

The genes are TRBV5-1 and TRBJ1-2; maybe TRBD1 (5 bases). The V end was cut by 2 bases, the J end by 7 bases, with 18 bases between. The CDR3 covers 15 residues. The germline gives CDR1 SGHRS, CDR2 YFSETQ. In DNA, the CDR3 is TGCGCCAGCAGCTTAAGGGCAGGTGGGGCGAGTGGCTACACCTTC. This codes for CASSLRAGGASGYTF.

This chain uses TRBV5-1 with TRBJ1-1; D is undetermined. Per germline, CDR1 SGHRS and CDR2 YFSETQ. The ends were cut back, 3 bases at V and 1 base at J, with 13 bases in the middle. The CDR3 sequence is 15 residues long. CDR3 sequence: CASSSLGGRNTEAFF. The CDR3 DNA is TGCGCCAGCAGCTCCCTGGGAGGCAGGAACACTGAAGCTTTCTTT.

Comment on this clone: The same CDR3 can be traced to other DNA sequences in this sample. The chain's CDR3 is CASSPGQGETQYF. CDR3 nucleotide sequence: TGTGCCAGCTCACCAGGACAGGGAGAGACCCAGTACTTC. V usage is TRBV18 and J usage is TRBJ2-5, with 8 positions matching TRBD1. Looked up from germline, CDR1 is KGHSH and CDR2 is LQKENI. This CDR3 region has 13 residues. The V segment lost 2 bases and the J segment 4 bases; nucleotides outside the gene matches: 0.

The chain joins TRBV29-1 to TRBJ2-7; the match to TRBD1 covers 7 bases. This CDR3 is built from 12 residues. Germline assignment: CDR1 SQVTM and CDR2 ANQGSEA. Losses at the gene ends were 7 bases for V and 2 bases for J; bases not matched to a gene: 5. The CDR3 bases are TGCAGCGCCCGACAGGGACCCTACGAGCAGTACTTC. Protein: CSARQGPYEQYF.

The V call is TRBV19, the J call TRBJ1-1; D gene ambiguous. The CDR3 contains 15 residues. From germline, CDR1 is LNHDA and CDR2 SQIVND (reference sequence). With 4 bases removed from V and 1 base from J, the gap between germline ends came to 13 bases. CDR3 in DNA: TGTGCCAGTAGTAGACAACTTGCGGCGAACACTGAAGCTTTCTTT. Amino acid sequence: CASSRQLAANTEAFF.

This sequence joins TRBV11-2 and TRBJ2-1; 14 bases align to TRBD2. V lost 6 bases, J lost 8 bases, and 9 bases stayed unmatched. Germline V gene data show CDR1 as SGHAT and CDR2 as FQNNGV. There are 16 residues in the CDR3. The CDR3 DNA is TGTGCCAGCAGTTCGCCGGGACTAGCGGGAGTCTATGAGCAGTTCTTC. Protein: CASSSPGLAGVYEQFF. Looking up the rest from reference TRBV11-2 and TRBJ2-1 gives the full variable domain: EAGVAQSPRYKIIEKRQSVAFWCNPISGHATLYWYQQILGQGPKLLIQFQNNGVVDDSQLPKDRFSAERLKGVDSTLKIQPAKLEDSAVYLCASSSPGLAGVYEQFFGPGTRLTVL.

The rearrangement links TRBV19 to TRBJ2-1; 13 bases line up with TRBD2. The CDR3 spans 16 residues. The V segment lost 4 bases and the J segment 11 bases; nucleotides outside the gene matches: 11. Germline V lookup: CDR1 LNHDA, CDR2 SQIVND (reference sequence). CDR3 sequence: CASSNRIGLAGAKQFF. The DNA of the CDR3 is TGTGCCAGTAGTAACAGGATCGGACTAGCGGGAGCCAAGCAGTTCTTC.

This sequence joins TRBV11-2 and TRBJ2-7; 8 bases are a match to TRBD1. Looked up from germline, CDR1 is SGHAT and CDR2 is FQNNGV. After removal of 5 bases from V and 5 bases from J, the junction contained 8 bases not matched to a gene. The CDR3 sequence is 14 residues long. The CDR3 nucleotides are TGTGCCAGCAGCCGTATGACAGGGGACCACGAGCAGTACTTC. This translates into CASSRMTGDHEQYF.

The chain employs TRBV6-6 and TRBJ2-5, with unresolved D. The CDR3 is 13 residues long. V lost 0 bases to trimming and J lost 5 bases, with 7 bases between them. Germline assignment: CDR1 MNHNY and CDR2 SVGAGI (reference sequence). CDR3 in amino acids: CASSYSMVETQYF. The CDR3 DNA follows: TGTGCCAGCAGTTACTCAATGGTTGAGACCCAGTACTTC.

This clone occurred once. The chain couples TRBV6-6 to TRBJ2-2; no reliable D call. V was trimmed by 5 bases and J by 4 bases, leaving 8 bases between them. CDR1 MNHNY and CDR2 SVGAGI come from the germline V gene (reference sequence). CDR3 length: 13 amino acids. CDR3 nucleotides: TGTGCCAGCAGTCCTATTGGCACCGGGGAGCTGTTTTTT. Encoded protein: CASSPIGTGELFF.

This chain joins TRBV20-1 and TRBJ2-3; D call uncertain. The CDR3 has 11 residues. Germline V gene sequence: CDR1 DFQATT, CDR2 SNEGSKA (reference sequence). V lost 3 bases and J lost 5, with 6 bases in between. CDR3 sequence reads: CSASLGDTQYF. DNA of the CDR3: TGCAGTGCTAGTTTAGGAGATACGCAGTATTTT.

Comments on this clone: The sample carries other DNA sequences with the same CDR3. The CDR3 here is CSVGTGQETQYF. The CDR3 nucleotides are TGCAGCGTCGGGACAGGACAAGAGACCCAGTACTTC. The rearrangement links TRBV29-1 to TRBJ2-5, with 8 bases identical to TRBD1. From germline, CDR1 is SQVTM and CDR2 ANQGSEA. V dropped 6 bases and J dropped 2; count of bases not matched to a gene: 2. This CDR3 is built from 12 residues.

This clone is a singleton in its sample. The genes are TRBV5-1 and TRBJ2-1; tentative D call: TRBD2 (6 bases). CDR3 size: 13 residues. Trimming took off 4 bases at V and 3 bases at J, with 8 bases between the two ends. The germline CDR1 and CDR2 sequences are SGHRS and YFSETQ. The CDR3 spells CASSPGGYNEQFF. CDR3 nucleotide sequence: TGCGCCAGCAGCCCCGGGGGCTACAATGAGCAGTTCTTC.